One sample yielded the 15 T cell receptor beta chains listed below, sequenced in a study of T cells in Graves' hyperthyroidism and ophthalmopathy. TCR beta CDR3 sequences were amplified from RNA transcripts. TCR CDR3 regions were first amplified by RT-PCR with HTBI primers. Using its own MiXCR run on the multiplex PCR reads, TCRdb lists one record per CDR3 protein. The sample contains some 600,000 distinct CDR3 sequences, 14% of which appear only once. Sequencing was carried out using blood. The source of these receptors is a woman aged 30 to 39 with Graves' hyperthyroidism that later progressed to Graves' ophthalmopathy.

This clonotype was recorded many times. The CDR3 nucleotides read TGTGCCAGCAGTGAAGGCAGGGGGCCCGGTCAGCCCCAGCATTTT. Translated, it gives CASSEGRGPGQPQHF. The chain recombines TRBV6-1 with TRBJ1-5; TRBD1 aligns across 8 bases. The CDR3 sequence is 15 residues long. With 1 base clipped from V and 6 bases from J, the junction kept 5 bases outside the gene matches. Per the germline V gene, CDR1 is MNHNS and CDR2 is SASEGT.

A word on this clonotype: A single base separates this from a much larger clone, so it may be a read error. The J gene is TRBJ1-2, the V gene TRBV29-1; 7 nucleotides line up with TRBD1. This CDR3 contains 15 residues. Trimming at V came to 3 bases and at J to 5 bases, leaving 12 bases not matched to a gene. CDR1 and CDR2 (germline): SQVTM, ANQGSEA. CDR3 DNA sequence: TGCAGCGTTGAGGCATCCGACAGGGCGCTTTATGGCTACACCTTC. It is translated as CSVEASDRALYGYTF.

This clonotype was observed many times. The J gene is TRBJ2-3, the V gene TRBV28; 11 nucleotides match TRBD2. The CDR3 consists of 15 residues. Per germline, CDR1 MDHEN and CDR2 SYDVKM. Trimming cost V 6 bases and J 5 bases; bases outside gene matches: 7. The CDR3 reads CASRALAGVKDTQYF. Here the CDR3 DNA reads TGTGCCAGCAGAGCACTAGCGGGAGTTAAAGATACGCAGTATTTT.

This clonotype was counted at least ten times. This sequence joins TRBV20-1 and TRBJ2-1; a weak D match, TRBD2 (7 bases). CDR1 is DFQATT, CDR2 SNEGSKA, per germline (reference sequence). V gave up 5 bases and J gave up 3 bases, with 17 bases separating them. The CDR3 is 15 residues long. CDR3 loop: CSAPRGGGNYNEQFF. The CDR3 nucleotides are TGCAGTGCTCCCCGCGGGGGCGGAAACTACAATGAGCAGTTCTTC.

This clonotype showed up many times. This CDR3 reads CASRVPDTSYEQYF. CDR3 bases: TGTGCCAGCCGGGTACCGGATACAAGCTACGAGCAGTACTTC. The chain combines TRBV12-3 or TRBV12-4 with TRBJ2-7; no clear D gene. This CDR3 has 14 residues. Between the trimmed V and J ends, which lost 8 bases and 3 bases, there was a span of 17 bases.

This clonotype was seen ten or more times. The chain carries TRBV12-3 or TRBV12-4 and TRBJ1-2; D possibly corresponds to TRBD1 (5 bases). The CDR3 has 15 amino acids. Deletions cut 7 bases from V and 4 bases from J, with 19 bases between. This CDR3 is CASTPTRDSGYGYTF. CDR3 coding DNA: TGTGCCAGCACCCCTACCCGGGACTCCGGCTATGGCTACACCTTC.

This clonotype was picked up many times. V is TRBV2 and J is TRBJ1-6; a possible D gene is TRBD1 (5 bases). CDR1 is SNHLY and CDR2 is FYNNEI in the germline V gene. The CDR3 has 13 amino acids. Trimming took off 11 bases at V and 10 bases at J, with 18 bases between the two ends. The DNA of the CDR3 is TGTGCCGGAAAAGACACCGCAGGGTCACCCCTCCACTTT. Translation: CAGKDTAGSPLHF.

The sample holds a few counts of this clonotype. The chain is built from TRBV3-1 and TRBJ1-1; D not certain. The CDR3 contains 13 residues. With 8 bases removed from V and 1 base from J, the gap between germline ends came to 11 bases. CDR1 is LGHDT, CDR2 YNNKEL, per germline (reference sequence). CDR3 sequence reads: CASLDVKNTEAFF. The CDR3 region has the DNA TGTGCCAGCCTAGACGTTAAGAACACTGAAGCTTTCTTT.

A few counts support this clonotype. The V gene is TRBV28, the J gene TRBJ1-2, with 7 bases fitting TRBD1. This CDR3 has 14 residues. Germline trimming cut 6 bases from V and 6 bases from J; bases unmatched to any gene: 10. Germline V gene sequence: CDR1 MDHEN, CDR2 SYDVKM. The CDR3 region has the DNA TGTGCCAGCAGGTCGACAGGGCGGTTAGATGGCTACACCTTC. Translation: CASRSTGRLDGYTF.

The V and J genes are TRBV12-3 or TRBV12-4 and TRBJ1-4; D gene uncertain. CDR3 length: 17 amino acids. V lost 0 bases and J lost 5, with 16 bases in between. The CDR3 spells CASSLASAGERNEKLFF. In DNA form, the CDR3 reads TGTGCCAGCAGTTTAGCGAGTGCCGGGGAGAGGAATGAAAAACTGTTTTTT.

This clonotype was recorded many times. This rearrangement joins TRBV19 to TRBJ1-2; 7 bases align to TRBD1. Germline V gives CDR1 LNHDA, CDR2 SQIVND (reference sequence). J gave up 4 bases and V 7 bases, and 6 bases lay outside the gene matches. CDR3 length: 13 residues. CDR3 DNA: TGTGCCAGTAACGACCGGGACAGCTATGGCTACACCTTC. As protein: CASNDRDSYGYTF. The full variable domain, with the rest looked up from reference TRBV19 and TRBJ1-2, is DGGITQSPKYLFRKEGQNVTLSCEQNLNHDAMYWYRQDPGQGLRLIYYSQIVNDFQKGDIAEGYSVSREKKESFPLTVTSAQKNPTAFYLCASNDRDSYGYTFGSGTRLTVV.

Many counts were recorded for this clonotype. This chain links TRBV27 with TRBJ2-1; D may be TRBD1 (6 bases). Trimming stripped 3 bases from V and 2 bases from J, with 11 bases between. This CDR3 comprises 15 residues. CDR1 MNHEY and CDR2 SMNVEV come from the germline V gene (reference sequence). CDR3 region: CASSLGARPYNEQFF. CDR3 DNA: TGTGCCAGCAGTTTGGGGGCCCGTCCCTACAATGAGCAGTTCTTC.

This clonotype has ten or more counts. V gene TRBV11-1 combines with J gene TRBJ2-3, with TRBD2 identical over 10 bases. CDR1 and CDR2 (germline): SGHAT, FQDESV (reference sequence). This CDR3 spans 17 amino acids. Trimming at V came to 5 bases and at J to 6 bases, leaving 14 bases not matched to a gene. CDR3 sequence reads: CASSGPSGSPLHDTQYF. The CDR3 region has the DNA TGTGCCAGCAGCGGGCCTAGCGGGAGTCCTCTCCACGATACGCAGTATTTT.

About this clonotype itself: One end of the junction does not line up with germline, which may come from a read error. This sequence joins TRBV9 and TRBJ2-1; tentatively, D is TRBD2 (5 bases). The V gene's germline CDR1 is SGDLS and CDR2 YYNGEE. There are 15 residues in the CDR3. The CDR3, as DNA: TGTGCCAGCAACGTAGTAGAACGGGAACGGAGTGAGCAGTTCTTC. Residues: CASNVVERERSEQFF. The complete variable domain, with remaining parts taken from reference TRBV9 and TRBJ2-1, reads DSGVTQTPKHLITATGQRVTLRCSPRSGDLSVYWYQQSLDQGLQFLIQYYNGEERAKGNILERFSAQQFPDLHSELNLSSLELGDSALYFCASNVVERERSEQFFGPGTRLTVL.

This clonotype was found many times. The V gene is TRBV27, the J gene TRBJ1-2; the match to TRBD1 covers 7 bases. Germline lookup yields CDR1 MNHEY and CDR2 SMNVEV (reference sequence). Germline trimming cut 0 bases from V and 5 bases from J; bases unmatched to any gene: 9. The CDR3 spans 16 residues. The CDR3 DNA is TGTGCCAGCAGTTTATCCGCAGGGGGATTGCCGTATGGCTACACCTTC. Its translation: CASSLSAGGLPYGYTF.